This is a list of T cell receptor beta chains from one sample in a study of shared clonotypes between healthy human individuals. Sequencing was performed with immunoSEQ multiplex PCR; in TCRdb, only in-frame clones are kept and a portion is missing. This sample carries over 2 million clones, about 95% of them seen once, and the ten largest clones take 0.9% to 1.3%. The sample was naive CD8+ T cells sorted from blood. All receptors derive from a man in his late teens or twenties in good health. CDR3s include the opening cysteine and the closing phenylalanine or tryptophan. The order of the fields is J gene, D gene, clone size, V gene, CDR3 protein, CDR3 DNA. A D gene is named only where the DNA matches it firmly. Size tells how often a clone was seen (once, few, many) or the class of an expanded clone, and some rows leave it out.

TRBJ1-1,NA,NA,TRBV5-6,CASSFAPGFYEAFF,TGTGCCAGCAGCTTCGCCCCGGGGTTCTATGAAGCTTTCTTT
TRBJ2-1,NA,NA,TRBV5-6,CASSPGTSWNEQFF,TGTGCCAGCAGCCCTGGGACTTCTTGGAATGAGCAGTTCTTC
TRBJ2-3,NA,NA,TRBV30,CAWSSQASTDTQYF,TGTGCCTGGAGTAGTCAGGCTAGCACAGATACGCAGTATTTT
TRBJ2-4,NA,NA,TRBV15,CATSRVEENIQYF,TGTGCCACCAGCAGAGTGGAAGAAAACATTCAGTACTTC
TRBJ2-7,TRBD2,NA,TRBV7-2,CASSLGLAATYEQYF,TGTGCCAGCAGCCTAGGACTAGCGGCAACCTACGAGCAGTACTTC
TRBJ2-1,TRBD2,NA,TRBV27,CASSSRSGSDYEQFF,TGTGCCAGCAGTTCCCGTAGCGGGAGTGACTATGAGCAGTTCTTC
TRBJ1-1,TRBD1,NA,TRBV28,CASRPGGNTEAFF,TGTGCCAGCAGGCCAGGGGGGAACACTGAAGCTTTCTTT
TRBJ2-7,NA,NA,TRBV28,CATGAYEQYF,TGTGCCACAGGGGCCTACGAGCAGTACTTC
TRBJ1-3,NA,NA,TRBV13,CASSLGSGNTIYF,TGTGCCAGCAGCTTAGGATCTGGAAACACCATATATTTT
TRBJ2-5,NA,NA,TRBV25-1,CASSVGRKETQYF,TGTGCCAGCTCCGTCGGCAGAAAAGAGACCCAGTACTTC
TRBJ2-7,NA,NA,TRBV5-1,CASSLAGSKDEQYF,TGCGCCAGCAGCTTGGCCGGGAGTAAAGACGAGCAGTACTTC
TRBJ2-7,TRBD2,NA,TRBV5-1,CASSTGTRFSEQYF,TGCGCCAGCAGCACCGGGACTAGGTTCTCCGAGCAGTACTTC
TRBJ1-2,NA,NA,TRBV19,CASSYGSNYGYTF,TGTGCCAGTAGTTACGGAAGTAACTATGGCTACACCTTC
TRBJ1-1,NA,NA,TRBV9,CASSGTMNTEAFF,TGTGCCAGCAGCGGAACTATGAACACTGAAGCTTTCTTT
TRBJ2-7,NA,NA,TRBV28,CASSLGGPRSYEQYF,TGTGCCAGCAGTTTAGGGGGTCCCCGCTCCTACGAGCAGTACTTC
TRBJ2-7,NA,NA,TRBV7-9,CASSSDEYQHYEQYF,TGTGCCAGCAGCTCCGATGAATATCAACACTACGAGCAGTACTTC
TRBJ2-7,TRBD1,NA,TRBV2,CASHPAGTELYSYEQYF,TGTGCCAGCCACCCCGCCGGGACAGAGTTATACTCCTACGAGCAGTACTTC
TRBJ2-1,TRBD1,NA,TRBV6-1,CASGQGDYNEQFF,TGTGCCAGCGGGCAGGGGGACTACAATGAGCAGTTCTTC
TRBJ2-4,NA,NA,TRBV5-5,CASSLTGAKNIQYF,TGTGCCAGCAGCCTGACAGGAGCCAAAAACATTCAGTACTTC
TRBJ2-3,NA,NA,TRBV4-3,CASSQDDATDTQYF,TGCGCCAGCAGCCAAGATGACGCCACAGATACGCAGTATTTT
TRBJ1-6,NA,NA,TRBV5-6,CASSLVETYNSPLHF,TGTGCCAGCAGCTTGGTAGAGACTTATAATTCACCCCTCCACTTT
TRBJ2-1,NA,NA,TRBV27,CASSLVGFSYNEQFF,TGTGCCAGCAGTTTAGTTGGCTTCTCCTACAATGAGCAGTTCTTC
TRBJ1-1,NA,NA,TRBV7-2,CASSLERVGDTEAFF,TGTGCCAGCAGCTTAGAGCGGGTAGGGGACACTGAAGCTTTCTTT
TRBJ2-1,NA,NA,TRBV27,CASSLSVGNEQFF,TGTGCCAGCAGTTTATCAGTAGGAAATGAGCAGTTCTTC
TRBJ2-3,NA,NA,TRBV4-1,CASSQVALRSDTQYF,TGCGCCAGCAGCCAAGTTGCTCTACGGTCGGATACGCAGTATTTT
TRBJ2-1,TRBD2,once,TRBV9,CASSFGTSGPEDEQFF,TGTGCCAGCAGCTTTGGGACTAGCGGCCCTGAGGATGAGCAGTTCTTC
TRBJ2-7,NA,NA,TRBV9,CASSVGIQSYEQYF,TGTGCCAGCAGCGTCGGGATCCAGTCCTACGAGCAGTACTTC
TRBJ2-7,NA,NA,TRBV7-2,CASSFSIPLEQYF,TGTGCCAGCAGCTTCTCGATCCCACTCGAGCAGTACTTC
TRBJ1-1,NA,few,TRBV6-5,CASSYSEGYTEAFF,TGTGCCAGCAGTTACTCAGAGGGGTACACTGAAGCTTTCTTT
TRBJ1-2,TRBD1,NA,TRBV28,CASRPLPQGAGGYTF,TGTGCCAGCAGACCCCTCCCACAGGGGGCGGGGGGCTACACCTTC
TRBJ1-1,NA,once,TRBV19,CASSRTSEAFF,TGTGCCAGTAGTAGAACGTCGGAAGCTTTCTTT
TRBJ2-3,NA,NA,TRBV6-6,CASSYSEDTQYF,TGTGCCAGCAGTTACTCTGAAGATACGCAGTATTTT
TRBJ2-1,NA,NA,TRBV30,CAWRVLALYNEQFF,TGTGCCTGGAGAGTGCTAGCGCTTTACAATGAGCAGTTCTTC
TRBJ2-7,TRBD2,NA,TRBV2,CASSGDYSYEQYF,TGTGCCAGCAGCGGGGACTACTCCTACGAGCAGTACTTC
TRBJ2-7,TRBD2,once,TRBV6-5,CASSSTSGTYEQYF,TGTGCCAGCAGTTCCACTAGCGGGACCTACGAGCAGTACTTC
TRBJ2-1,NA,NA,TRBV2,CASTNNEQFF,TGTGCCAGCACCAACAATGAGCAGTTCTTC
TRBJ2-5,NA,NA,TRBV6-6,CASSYLSGEETQYF,TGTGCCAGCAGTTACTTGTCAGGGGAAGAGACCCAGTACTTC
TRBJ1-6,NA,NA,TRBV6-1,CASSEAGGDWSYNSPLHF,TGTGCCAGCAGTGAAGCAGGAGGAGACTGGTCCTATAATTCACCCCTCCACTTT
TRBJ1-2,NA,NA,TRBV28,CASSLNLIGYTF,TGTGCCAGCAGTTTAAACTTGATAGGCTACACCTTC
TRBJ2-7,NA,NA,TRBV5-6,CASSLAPLQRSEQYF,TGTGCCAGCAGCTTGGCTCCTCTTCAGCGATCCGAGCAGTACTTC
TRBJ2-7,NA,NA,TRBV11-2,CASSLGASSYEQYF,TGTGCCAGCAGCTTGGGGGCCAGCTCCTACGAGCAGTACTTC
TRBJ2-5,TRBD2,once,TRBV7-7,CASSVSGQRGSQETQYF,TGTGCTAGCAGCGTTAGCGGGCAAAGAGGATCCCAAGAGACCCAGTACTTC
TRBJ2-6,TRBD1,NA,TRBV27,CASRPGGAGANVLTF,TGTGCCAGCAGACCAGGGGGTGCTGGGGCCAACGTCCTGACTTTC
TRBJ2-7,TRBD2,NA,TRBV4-1,CASSERLAAYEQYF,TGCGCCAGCAGCGAGAGACTAGCGGCTTACGAGCAGTACTTC
TRBJ2-3,NA,NA,TRBV5-6,CASSSSQGDTQYF,TGTGCCAGCAGCTCCTCACAGGGAGATACGCAGTATTTT
TRBJ1-1,NA,NA,TRBV19,CASSIDRAGATEAFF,TGTGCCAGTAGTATAGATCGGGCAGGGGCTACTGAAGCTTTCTTT
TRBJ1-1,TRBD1,once,TRBV27,CASSPPTTGDTEAFF,TGTGCCAGCAGTCCCCCTACTACAGGGGACACTGAAGCTTTCTTT
TRBJ2-5,NA,NA,TRBV5-6,CASSFPGVMGETQYF,TGTGCCAGCAGCTTCCCCGGGGTAATGGGAGAGACCCAGTACTTC